This note documents a single T cell receptor (beta chain) sequence. The data belong to a study of blood T cell repertoires in COVID-19. About the study: Acute and convalescent COVID-19 samples came from the United States, Italy and Spain.

The method was immunoSEQ multiplex PCR; TCRdb's version includes in-frame clones alone and lacks a portion of them. The sample consists of 65,000 to 70,000 clones, 85% of them appearing once. V lost 5 bases to trimming and J lost 4 bases; unmatched junction nucleotides: 13. The CDR3 is 15 amino acids. CDR1 is SQVTM and CDR2 is ANQGSEA in the germline V gene. The sequencing input was peripheral blood. This chain joins TRBV29-1 and TRBJ2-5; 7 nucleotides match TRBD1. The sequence was collected from an elderly man with acute or convalescent COVID-19. CDR3: CSVPMYLWTGETQYF. The DNA of the CDR3 is TGCAGCGTTCCTATGTACCTATGGACAGGAGAGACCCAGTACTTC.